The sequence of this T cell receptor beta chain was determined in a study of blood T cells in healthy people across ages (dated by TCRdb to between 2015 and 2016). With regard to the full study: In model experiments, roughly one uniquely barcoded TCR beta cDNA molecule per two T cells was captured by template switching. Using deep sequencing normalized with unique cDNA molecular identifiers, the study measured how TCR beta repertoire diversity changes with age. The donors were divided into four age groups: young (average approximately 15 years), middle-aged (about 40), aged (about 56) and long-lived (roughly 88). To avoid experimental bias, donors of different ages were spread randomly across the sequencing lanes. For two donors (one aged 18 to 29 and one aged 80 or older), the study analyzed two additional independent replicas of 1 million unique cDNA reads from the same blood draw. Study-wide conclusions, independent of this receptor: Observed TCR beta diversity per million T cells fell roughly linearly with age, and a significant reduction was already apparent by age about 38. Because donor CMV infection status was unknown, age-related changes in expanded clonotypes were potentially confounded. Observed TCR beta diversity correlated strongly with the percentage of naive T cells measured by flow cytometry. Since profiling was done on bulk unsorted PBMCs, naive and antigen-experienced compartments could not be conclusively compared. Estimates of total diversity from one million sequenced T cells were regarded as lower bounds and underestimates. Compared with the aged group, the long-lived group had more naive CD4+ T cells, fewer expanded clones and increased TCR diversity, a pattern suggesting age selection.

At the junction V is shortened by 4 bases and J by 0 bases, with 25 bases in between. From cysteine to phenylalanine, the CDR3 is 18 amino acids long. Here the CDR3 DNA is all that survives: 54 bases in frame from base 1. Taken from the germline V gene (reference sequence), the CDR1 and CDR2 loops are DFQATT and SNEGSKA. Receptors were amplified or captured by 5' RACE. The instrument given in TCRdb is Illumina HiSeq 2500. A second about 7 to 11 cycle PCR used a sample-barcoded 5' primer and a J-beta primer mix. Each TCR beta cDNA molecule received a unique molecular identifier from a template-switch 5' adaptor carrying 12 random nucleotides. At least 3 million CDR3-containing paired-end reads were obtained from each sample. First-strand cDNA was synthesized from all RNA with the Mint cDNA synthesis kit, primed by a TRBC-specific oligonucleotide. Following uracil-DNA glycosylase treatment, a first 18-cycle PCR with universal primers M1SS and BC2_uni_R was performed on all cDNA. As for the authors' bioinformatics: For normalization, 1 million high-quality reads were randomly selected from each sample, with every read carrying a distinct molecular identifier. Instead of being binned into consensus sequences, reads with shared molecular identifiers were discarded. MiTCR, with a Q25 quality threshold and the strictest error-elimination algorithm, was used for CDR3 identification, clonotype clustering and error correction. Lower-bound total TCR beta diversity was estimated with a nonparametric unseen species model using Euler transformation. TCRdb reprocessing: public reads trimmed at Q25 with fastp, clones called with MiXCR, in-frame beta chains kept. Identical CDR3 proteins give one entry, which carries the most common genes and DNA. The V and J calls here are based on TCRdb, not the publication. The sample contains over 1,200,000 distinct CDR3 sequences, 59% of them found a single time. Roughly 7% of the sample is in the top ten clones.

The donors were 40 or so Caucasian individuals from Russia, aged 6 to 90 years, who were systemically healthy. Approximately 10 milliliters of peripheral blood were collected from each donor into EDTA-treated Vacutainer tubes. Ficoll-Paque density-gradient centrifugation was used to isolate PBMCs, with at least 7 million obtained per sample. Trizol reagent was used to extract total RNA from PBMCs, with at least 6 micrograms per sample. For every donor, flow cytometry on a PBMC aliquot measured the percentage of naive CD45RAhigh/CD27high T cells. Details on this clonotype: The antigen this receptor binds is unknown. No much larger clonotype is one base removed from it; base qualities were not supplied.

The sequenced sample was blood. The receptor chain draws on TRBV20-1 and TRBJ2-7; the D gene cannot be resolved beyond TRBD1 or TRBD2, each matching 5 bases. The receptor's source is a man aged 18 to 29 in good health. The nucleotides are TGCAGTGCTATCCCCCCAATGGCCGGGGCTATCACCTCCTACGAGCAGTACTTC. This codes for CSAIPPMAGAITSYEQYF.